This TCR beta chain was identified in a study of blood T cell repertoires in COVID-19. Study in general: In each case, the material was cDNA or gDNA derived from T cells, B-cell-depleted T cells, or PBMCs.

This CDR3 is 14 amino acids long. The ends were cut back, 5 bases at V and 3 bases at J, with 11 bases in the middle. The germline V gene encodes CDR1 SGHAT and CDR2 FQNNGV. In the original processing: Estimation of nucleated cell counts was performed using reference gene primer amplification. Assay: immunoSEQ multiplex PCR; the TCRdb copy retains only in-frame clones and omits some. V and J calls and clone size come straight from that table; D and trimming were deduced from the DNA. The sample includes 40,000 to 50,000 clones, about nine tenths of them seen just once. This receptor was identified in a human donor in a cohort sampled during active COVID-19. Sample: peripheral blood. The V gene is TRBV11-2, the J gene TRBJ1-5; TRBD1 is a possible D gene (6 bases). The CDR3 DNA reads TGTGCCAGCAGCACCGACAGGTACAATCAGCCCCAGCATTTT. Its translation is CASSTDRYNQPQHF.